These 25 T cell receptor beta chains share one sample of origin, sequenced in a study of blood T cell repertoires in COVID-19. Some clones are missing from TCRdb's copy, which holds only in-frame ones; the method was immunoSEQ multiplex PCR. In the table there are approximately 220,000 clones, about 86% of which are singletons. Material: peripheral blood. The receptors here all came from a woman aged 60-70 years with acute or convalescent COVID-19.

The chain recombines TRBV5-1 with TRBJ1-3, with TRBD1 as a possible D gene (6 bases). Trimming took off 2 bases at V and 2 bases at J, with 8 bases between the two ends. CDR1 is SGHRS and CDR2 is YFSETQ in the germline V gene. The CDR3 length is 14 residues. CDR3 sequence: CASSLGGAGNTIYF. CDR3 in DNA: TGCGCCAGCAGCTTAGGGGGAGCTGGAAACACCATATATTTT. The full variable domain, with the rest looked up from reference TRBV5-1 and TRBJ1-3, is KAGVTQTPRYLIKTRGQQVTLSCSPISGHRSVSWYQQTPGQGLQFLFEYFSETQRNKGNFPGRFSGRQFSNSRSEMNVSTLELGDSALYLCASSLGGAGNTIYFGEGSWLTVV.

V usage is TRBV4-1 and J usage is TRBJ2-7; possibly TRBD1 for D (5 bases). The CDR3 runs 19 residues. The germline CDR1 and CDR2 sequences are MGHRA and YSYEKL. V was shortened by 0 bases and J by 3 bases, with 24 bases between the two germline ends. The CDR3 coding sequence is TGCGCCAGCAGCCAAGATTTTTCACCCTGGCAGGGTAACGACTACGAGCAGTACTTC. This codes for CASSQDFSPWQGNDYEQYF.

The CDR3 DNA reads TGTGCCAGCAGCTTAGGCGGGACAGGAGGCGAAAAACTGTTTTTT. It is translated as CASSLGGTGGEKLFF. The V call is TRBV11-2, the J call TRBJ1-4, with TRBD1 identical over 8 bases. The CDR3 runs 15 residues. Germline CDR1 reads SGHAT; CDR2 reads FQNNGV. V dropped 1 base and J dropped 8; count of bases not matched to a gene: 6. Combining the CDR3 with reference TRBV11-2 and TRBJ1-4 gives the whole variable domain EAGVAQSPRYKIIEKRQSVAFWCNPISGHATLYWYQQILGQGPKLLIQFQNNGVVDDSQLPKDRFSAERLKGVDSTLKIQPAKLEDSAVYLCASSLGGTGGEKLFFGSGTQLSVL.

The V gene is TRBV7-2, the J gene TRBJ2-7; perhaps TRBD2 as D (5 bases). The CDR3 consists of 15 residues. V shed 3 bases and J shed 4 bases, with 16 bases lying between them. Germline V gene data show CDR1 as SGHTA and CDR2 as FQGNSA. Written as DNA, the CDR3 is TGTGCCAGCAGCTTTGACGCTAGCTCCTATTACGAGCAGTACTTC. Its protein is CASSFDASSYYEQYF.

This chain uses TRBV30 with TRBJ1-1, with D perhaps TRBD1 (6 bases). CDR3 length equals 12 residues. Trimming shortened V by 4 bases and J by 3 bases, and 9 bases separated the two germline ends. Looked up from germline, CDR1 is GTSNPN and CDR2 is SVGIG (reference sequence). The DNA of the CDR3 is TGTGCCTGGAACAGGGTCGACACTGAAGCTTTCTTT. It translates to CAWNRVDTEAFF.

V is TRBV5-8 and J is TRBJ2-7; no clear D. The CDR3 contains 18 residues. Per germline, CDR1 SGHTS and CDR2 YDEGEE. With 7 bases removed from V and 3 bases from J, the gap between germline ends came to 29 bases. The CDR3 DNA is TGTGCCAGCCCCCTCGTGAATATTTTAGCACCTGGCTTCTACGAGCAGTACTTC. Protein: CASPLVNILAPGFYEQYF.

The chain has TRBV3-1 (or the pseudogene TRBV3-2) and TRBJ1-2; D uncertain. Germline V lookup: CDR1 LGHDT, CDR2 YNNKEL (reference sequence). The CDR3 spans 17 residues. Trimming left V 2 bases short and J 5 bases short, with 21 bases between. CDR3 region: CASSQSLGRATIYGYTF. In nucleotides, the CDR3 is TGTGCCAGCAGCCAAAGTCTAGGGAGGGCGACTATTTATGGCTACACCTTC.

V is TRBV19 and J is TRBJ2-1; TRBD2 aligns across 7 bases. Per germline, CDR1 LNHDA and CDR2 SQIVND (reference sequence). CDR3 size: 15 residues. Germline trimming cut 5 bases from V and 8 bases from J; bases unmatched to any gene: 12. The CDR3 protein is CASSVIAGGVYEQFF. The DNA of the CDR3 is TGTGCCAGTAGTGTAATAGCGGGCGGGGTCTATGAGCAGTTCTTC.

This clone was observed once. The chain is built from TRBV27 and TRBJ1-2; tentative D call: TRBD1 (6 bases). This CDR3 has 16 residues. The germline gives CDR1 MNHEY, CDR2 SMNVEV (reference sequence). V was trimmed by 4 bases and J by 4 bases, leaving 19 bases between them. The CDR3 DNA follows: TGTGCCAGCAGTTCAGGGACACCAAACCGAGCCTATGGCTACACCTTC. It specifies CASSSGTPNRAYGYTF.

The V and J genes are TRBV18 and TRBJ1-5, with D tentatively TRBD1 (6 bases). Germline CDR1 and CDR2: KGHSH and LQKENI. This CDR3 is 14 amino acids long. Trimming left V 4 bases short and J 7 bases short, with 14 bases between. The CDR3 is CASSHGTKGQPQHF. CDR3 nucleotide sequence: TGTGCCAGCTCACACGGGACAAAGGGGCAGCCCCAGCATTTT. The full variable domain, in which reference TRBV18 and TRBJ1-5 provide the parts outside the CDR3, is NAGVMQNPRHLVRRRGQEARLRCSPMKGHSHVYWYRQLPEEGLKFMVYLQKENIIDESGMPKERFSAEFPKEGPSILRIQQVVRGDSAAYFCASSHGTKGQPQHFGDGTRLSIL.

This clone showed up just a few times. The chain uses TRBV7-3 and TRBJ2-1; TRBD2 might be the D (5 bases). The CDR3 is 13 residues long. Per the germline V gene, CDR1 is SGHTA and CDR2 is FQGTGA. Deletions cut 5 bases from V and 8 bases from J, with 13 bases between. The CDR3 sequence: CASSLDLAHEQFF. In DNA form, the CDR3 reads TGTGCCAGCAGCCTAGACCTAGCCCATGAGCAGTTCTTC. Full variable domain (remainder filled in from reference TRBV7-3 and TRBJ2-1): GAGVSQTPSNKVTEKGKYVELRCDPISGHTALYWYRQSLGQGPEFLIYFQGTGAADDSGLPNDRFFAVRPEGSVSTLKIQRTERGDSAVYLCASSLDLAHEQFFGPGTRLTVL.

The chain employs TRBV6-5 and TRBJ1-5; 7 bases line up with TRBD1. Germline CDR1 is MNHEY and CDR2 is SVGAGI. Losses at the gene ends were 0 bases for V and 7 bases for J; bases not matched to a gene: 3. CDR3 length: 14 residues. CDR3 sequence (DNA): TGTGCCAGCAGTTACTCCGGGACAGACCAGCCCCAGCATTTT. Translating it yields CASSYSGTDQPQHF.

The chain uses TRBV3-1 (or the pseudogene TRBV3-2) and TRBJ1-6, with D possibly being TRBD1 (6 bases). Per germline, CDR1 LGHDT and CDR2 YNNKEL (reference sequence). The V gene lost 2 bases and the J gene lost 6 bases, with 11 bases spanning the gap. The CDR3 covers 15 residues. In nucleotides, the CDR3 is TGTGCCAGCAGCCAAACACAGGGACCTAATTCACCCCTCCACTTT. Translating it yields CASSQTQGPNSPLHF.

DNA of the CDR3: TGTGCCAGCAAGGGACAGCCCTCGGATGGCTACACCTTC. It codes for CASKGQPSDGYTF. V gene TRBV6-5 combines with J gene TRBJ1-2; 7 bases line up with TRBD1. Germline V lookup: CDR1 MNHEY, CDR2 SVGAGI. V was pared by 7 bases and J by 6 bases, with 8 bases of the junction left unmatched. The CDR3 consists of 13 residues.

This clone was detected only once. The chain links TRBV3-1 (or the pseudogene TRBV3-2) to TRBJ1-2; 12 nucleotides align to TRBD1. This CDR3 is built from 15 residues. Germline assignment: CDR1 LGHDT and CDR2 YNNKEL (reference sequence). The J segment lost 7 bases and the V segment lost 4 bases, leaving 7 bases of the junction unmatched. The CDR3: CASSPGQGARTGYTF. The CDR3 coding sequence is TGTGCCAGCAGCCCGGGACAGGGGGCGCGTACTGGCTACACCTTC.

The J gene is TRBJ1-2, the V gene TRBV9, with D possibly matching TRBD1 (6 bases). The germline CDR1 and CDR2 sequences are SGDLS and YYNGEE. V was trimmed by 2 bases and J by 7 bases, leaving 18 bases between them. The CDR3 loop spans 15 amino acids. The CDR3 is CASSVAGASKGGYTF. In nucleotides, the CDR3 is TGTGCCAGCAGCGTGGCAGGGGCCTCTAAAGGTGGCTACACCTTC.

This clone was detected a few times. This chain connects TRBV20-1 to TRBJ2-4, with D tentatively TRBD1 or TRBD2 (6 bases each). The CDR3 loop spans 12 amino acids. The V gene's germline CDR1 is DFQATT and CDR2 SNEGSKA (reference sequence). The V end lost 3 bases, the J end lost 7 bases, and 10 bases lay between the germline ends. The CDR3 spells CSASGGPNIQYF. The DNA for the CDR3 is TGCAGTGCTAGTGGGGGGCCGAACATTCAGTACTTC.

This chain joins TRBV7-9 and TRBJ2-3; 10 positions agree with TRBD2. V lost 5 bases, J lost 6 bases, and 8 bases stayed unmatched. This CDR3 region has 15 residues. Germline V lookup: CDR1 SEHNR, CDR2 FQNEAQ (reference sequence). The CDR3 nucleotides read TGTGCCAGCAGCCCACAAGCGGGGGGGCCCGATACGCAGTATTTT. Translated: CASSPQAGGPDTQYF. Complete variable domain (other parts from reference TRBV7-9 and TRBJ2-3): DTGVSQNPRHKITKRGQNVTFRCDPISEHNRLYWYRQTLGQGPEFLTYFQNEAQLEKSRLLSDRFSAERPKGSFSTLEIQRTEQGDSAMYLCASSPQAGGPDTQYFGPGTRLTVL.

The rearrangement links TRBV5-4 to TRBJ2-2, with a tentative D call TRBD2 (5 bases). V lost 0 bases, J lost 9 bases, and 9 bases lay in between. Germline CDR1 is SGHNT and CDR2 is YYREEE (reference sequence). This CDR3 is built from 13 residues. In DNA form, the CDR3 reads TGTGCCAGCAGCTTGGAAGCTAGCAGGGAGCTGTTTTTT. Translated, it gives CASSLEASRELFF.

DNA of the CDR3: TGTGCCAGTAATCAACAGGGATTGAACACTGAAGCTTTCTTT. Its translation: CASNQQGLNTEAFF. The genes are TRBV19 and TRBJ1-1, with D tentatively TRBD1 (6 bases). Trimming removed 7 bases from V and 0 bases from J, with 12 bases in between. The CDR3 is 14 residues long. Germline V gene lookup returns CDR1 LNHDA and CDR2 SQIVND (reference sequence).

The chain employs TRBV11-2 and TRBJ2-3, with 8 bases identical to TRBD1. The CDR3 length is 16 residues. Germline loops: CDR1 SGHAT, CDR2 FQNNGV. V lost 5 bases to trimming and J lost 2 bases; unmatched junction nucleotides: 9. CDR3 loop: CASSRQGQDPTDTQYF. CDR3 sequence (DNA): TGTGCCAGCAGCCGACAGGGACAGGATCCCACAGATACGCAGTATTTT.

The chain has TRBV7-9 and TRBJ1-1, with D possibly matching TRBD1 (6 bases). Germline assignment: CDR1 SEHNR and CDR2 FQNEAQ (reference sequence). Trimming cost V 4 bases and J 6 bases, with 12 bases left between them. This CDR3 contains 13 residues. The chain's CDR3 is CASSSTGLPEAFF. The CDR3 DNA reads TGTGCCAGCAGCTCAACAGGGCTTCCTGAAGCTTTCTTT. The full variable domain, with the rest looked up from reference TRBV7-9 and TRBJ1-1, is DTGVSQNPRHKITKRGQNVTFRCDPISEHNRLYWYRQTLGQGPEFLTYFQNEAQLEKSRLLSDRFSAERPKGSFSTLEIQRTEQGDSAMYLCASSSTGLPEAFFGQGTRLTVV.

The chain joins TRBV23-1 to TRBJ2-7; no clear D. Being an ORF, TRBV23-1 has a function that is uncertain. The ends were cut back, 6 bases at V and 6 bases at J, with 9 bases in the middle. CDR3 size: 11 residues. The DNA of the CDR3 is TGCGCCAGCAGCCTACCGGGCGAGCAGTACTTC. This sequence encodes CASSLPGEQYF.

V gene TRBV5-4 combines with J gene TRBJ1-4; a possible D gene is TRBD1 (5 bases). CDR1 SGHNT and CDR2 YYREEE come from the germline V gene (reference sequence). V lost 4 bases, J lost 8 bases, and 9 bases lay in between. The CDR3 sequence is 12 residues long. The CDR3 protein is CASSAGGEKLFF. In DNA, the CDR3 is TGTGCCAGCAGCGCGGGGGGAGAAAAACTGTTTTTT.

The chain recombines TRBV6-2 or TRBV6-3 with TRBJ2-1, with 7 nucleotides matching TRBD1. CDR3 length equals 14 residues. Unmatched junction bases numbered 4, after V lost 5 bases and J lost 3 bases. Germline V gene lookup returns CDR1 MNHEY and CDR2 SVGEGT. CDR3 sequence reads: CASSRTGDYNEQFF. In DNA, the CDR3 is TGTGCCAGCAGTCGAACAGGGGACTACAATGAGCAGTTCTTC.